These 25 T cell receptor beta chains were sequenced from one sample in a study of a mutant IDH1 vaccine in newly diagnosed glioma. Indicated time point: baseline, week 1 (first vaccination visit). Stated treatment: pre-vaccination baseline after standard-of-care therapy. Assay used: immunoSEQ multiplex PCR; TCRdb lists only in-frame clones, some missing. The sample contains around 50,000 clones, about nine tenths of which appear only once. The material was PBMCs, obtained from a glioma patient treated with radiotherapy, temozolomide or both. The source is a man between 40 and 49 years old with glioma.

The V gene is TRBV6-4, the J gene TRBJ1-1; 10 bases are a match to TRBD1. CDR1 and CDR2 (germline): MRHNA, SNTAGT. Trimming removed 6 bases from V and 3 bases from J; junction bases left unmatched: 7. The CDR3 length is 15 residues. CDR3 in DNA: TGTGCCAGCAGGCCGGGACAGGGGCTGGACACTGAAGCTTTCTTT. Translation gives CASRPGQGLDTEAFF.

The gene calls are TRBV7-2 and TRBJ2-7; the D is unclear. This CDR3 comprises 11 residues. V lost 5 bases to trimming and J lost 4 bases, with 6 bases between them. Germline-derived CDR1 and CDR2 are SGHTA and FQGNSA. CDR3 sequence (DNA): TGTGCCAGCAGCGATCGATACGAGCAGTACTTC. This translates into CASSDRYEQYF.

V is TRBV11-3 and J is TRBJ1-3, with 10 bases lining up with TRBD1. CDR3 length equals 15 residues. Germline V lookup: CDR1 SGHNT, CDR2 YENEEA. V lost 4 bases, J lost 1 base, and 1 base stayed unmatched. CDR3 residues: CASSSDRGSGNTIYF. CDR3 DNA: TGTGCCAGCAGCTCGGACAGGGGGTCTGGAAACACCATATATTTT.

This clone was counted a single time. This chain links TRBV5-4 with TRBJ1-1; D is ambiguous. Trimming cost V 3 bases and J 0 bases, with 6 bases left between them. CDR1 is SGHNT and CDR2 is YYREEE in the germline V gene (reference sequence). The CDR3 sequence is 13 residues long. CDR3 protein: CASSWTVNTEAFF. CDR3 bases: TGTGCCAGCAGCTGGACGGTGAACACTGAAGCTTTCTTT. The full variable domain, rest sourced from reference TRBV5-4 and TRBJ1-1, is ETGVTQSPTHLIKTRGQQVTLRCSSQSGHNTVSWYQQALGQGPQFIFQYYREEENGRGNFPPRFSGLQFPNYSSELNVNALELDDSALYLCASSWTVNTEAFFGQGTRLTVV.

CDR3 in amino acids: CASSLDDSNQPQHF. The CDR3 DNA follows: TGCGCCAGCAGCTTGGACGATAGCAATCAGCCCCAGCATTTT. The chain couples TRBV5-1 to TRBJ1-5, with D unclear. CDR3 length equals 14 residues. The germline V gene encodes CDR1 SGHRS and CDR2 YFSETQ. Trimming left V 0 bases short and J 0 bases short, with 4 bases between.

The gene calls are TRBV5-4 and TRBJ2-3; 7 bases align to TRBD1. With 4 bases clipped from V and 0 bases from J, the junction kept 2 bases outside the gene matches. The CDR3 has 14 residues. From germline, CDR1 is SGHNT and CDR2 YYREEE (reference sequence). The CDR3 protein is CASSRGQSTDTQYF. DNA of the CDR3: TGTGCCAGCAGCAGGGGACAGAGCACAGATACGCAGTATTTT.

This clone was found a few times. This chain joins TRBV29-1 and TRBJ1-1; D is possibly TRBD1 (5 bases). Germline-derived CDR1 and CDR2 are SQVTM and ANQGSEA. Trimming took off 3 bases at V and 10 bases at J, with 12 bases between the two ends. The CDR3 spans 11 residues. The CDR3 region is CSVERVRGAFF. The DNA of the CDR3 is TGCAGCGTTGAGAGGGTGAGGGGAGCTTTCTTT.

This sequence joins TRBV29-1 and TRBJ2-7; possibly TRBD1 for D (6 bases). This CDR3 is 14 amino acids long. Trimming stripped 5 bases from V and 6 bases from J, with 20 bases between. Germline assignment: CDR1 SQVTM and CDR2 ANQGSEA. CDR3 region: CSVKSARQAPEQYF. DNA of the CDR3: TGCAGCGTTAAGAGTGCGAGACAGGCGCCCGAGCAGTACTTC.

The chain links TRBV15 to TRBJ1-5; the D is unclear. The CDR3 is made up of 14 amino acids. V was pared by 4 bases and J by 2 bases, with 9 bases between. CDR1 and CDR2 (germline): LNHNV, YYDKDF (reference sequence). CDR3 in amino acids: CATSIEAGNQPQHF. CDR3 nucleotides: TGTGCCACCAGCATAGAAGCGGGCAATCAGCCCCAGCATTTT.

This clone has a single count. This sequence joins TRBV6-5 and TRBJ2-7; D gene unclear. The V end lost 5 bases, the J end lost 5 bases, and 10 bases lay between the germline ends. Germline CDR1 MNHEY, CDR2 SVGAGI. The CDR3 is made up of 12 amino acids. The CDR3 region is CASSPSLNEQYF. DNA of the CDR3: TGTGCCAGCAGTCCCTCCTTGAACGAGCAGTACTTC.

This chain uses TRBV7-9 with TRBJ2-6; no firm D call. Per germline, CDR1 SEHNR and CDR2 FQNEAQ (reference sequence). V was cut by 0 bases and J by 1 base, with 4 bases left in between. This CDR3 is 15 amino acids long. The CDR3 here is CASSLAGSGANVLTF. Written as DNA, the CDR3 is TGTGCCAGCAGCTTAGCAGGGTCTGGGGCCAACGTCCTGACTTTC.

The V and J genes are TRBV23-1 and TRBJ2-7, with 10 bases fitting TRBD2. TRBV23-1 is an ORF, and what it does is uncertain. Losses at the gene ends were 2 bases for V and 2 bases for J; bases not matched to a gene: 9. This CDR3 comprises 17 residues. CDR3 in amino acids: CASSQGASGSFPYEQYF. The CDR3 DNA follows: TGCGCCAGCAGTCAAGGTGCTAGCGGGAGTTTCCCCTACGAGCAGTACTTC.

The chain carries TRBV5-1 and TRBJ2-3; 10 nucleotides match TRBD1. The CDR3 is made up of 16 amino acids. CDR1 and CDR2 from the germline V gene are SGHRS and YFSETQ. The V segment lost 4 bases and the J segment 0 bases; nucleotides outside the gene matches: 5. The CDR3: CASSLGTGASTDTQYF. The CDR3 nucleotides are TGCGCCAGCAGCCTGGGGACAGGGGCTAGCACAGATACGCAGTATTTT.

CDR3 protein: CASSQDPGSTYEQYF. The CDR3 DNA follows: TGCGCCAGCAGCCAAGATCCCGGGAGTACTTACGAGCAGTACTTC. The chain has TRBV4-1 and TRBJ2-7; perhaps TRBD2 as D (6 bases). Deletions cut 0 bases from V and 4 bases from J, with 13 bases between. In germline, CDR1 is MGHRA, CDR2 YSYEKL. There are 15 residues in the CDR3.

The rearrangement links TRBV27 to TRBJ1-3; no reliable D call. Per germline, CDR1 MNHEY and CDR2 SMNVEV (reference sequence). This CDR3 spans 15 amino acids. The V end lost 6 bases, the J end lost 0 bases, and 12 bases lay between the germline ends. The CDR3 DNA is TGTGCCAGCAGGCGGATGGCTTCCTCTGGAAACACCATATATTTT. Translated: CASRRMASSGNTIYF.

This clone was found once. The chain joins TRBV6-5 to TRBJ2-7, with no clear D. V lost 0 bases and J 4 bases, leaving 13 bases between the germline ends. The CDR3 covers 15 residues. The germline V gene encodes CDR1 MNHEY and CDR2 SVGAGI. CDR3 bases: TGTGCCAGCAGTTACTCGAGACGATTTGGGTACGAGCAGTACTTC. Translation gives CASSYSRRFGYEQYF.

The chain has TRBV7-8 and TRBJ1-2; D is unclear. Per the germline V gene, CDR1 is SGHVS and CDR2 is FQNEAQ. The CDR3 extends over 13 amino acids. With 2 bases removed from V and 7 bases from J, the gap between germline ends came to 11 bases. The CDR3 loop reads CASSLLASAGYTF. DNA of the CDR3: TGTGCCAGCAGCTTACTTGCTTCGGCTGGCTACACCTTC.

The chain employs TRBV10-3 and TRBJ2-7; maybe TRBD1 (6 bases). With 3 bases removed from V and 0 bases from J, the gap between germline ends came to 27 bases. CDR1 and CDR2 (germline): ENHRY, SYGVKD. The CDR3 sequence is 20 residues long. The CDR3 bases are TGTGCCATCAGTGATGAGACTGAGGACAGACTAATACCGAGCTCCTACGAGCAGTACTTC. Protein product: CAISDETEDRLIPSSYEQYF.

This chain uses TRBV6-5 with TRBJ1-1, with 7 bases identical to TRBD1. V was clipped by 4 bases and J by 4 bases; unmatched bases: 9. The germline V gene has CDR1 MNHEY and CDR2 SVGAGI. This CDR3 region has 15 residues. The CDR3 nucleotides are TGTGCCAGCAGTTTAAAGACAGGGATGAGCACTGAAGCTTTCTTT. It yields the protein CASSLKTGMSTEAFF.

The rearrangement joins TRBV5-1 to TRBJ2-3; D might be TRBD1 (6 bases). Germline V gene sequence: CDR1 SGHRS, CDR2 YFSETQ. V was cut by 7 bases and J by 3 bases, with 15 bases left in between. The CDR3 runs to 14 residues. The CDR3 nucleotides are TGCGCCAGCGCCACGGACAGCGCAACAGATACGCAGTATTTT. Translation gives CASATDSATDTQYF.

V usage is TRBV7-2 and J usage is TRBJ2-4; the D gene is possibly TRBD1 (6 bases). The V gene lost 4 bases and the J gene lost 4 bases, with 14 bases spanning the gap. Per germline, CDR1 SGHTA and CDR2 FQGNSA. The CDR3 length is 15 residues. The CDR3 DNA follows: TGTGCCAGCAGCTCTCAGGGGACCCCTAAAAACATTCAGTACTTC. Translating gives CASSSQGTPKNIQYF.

This sequence joins TRBV7-8 and TRBJ2-1, with D unclear. Germline lookup yields CDR1 SGHVS and CDR2 FQNEAQ. The CDR3 consists of 13 residues. V shed 5 bases and J shed 0 bases, with 5 bases lying between them. The CDR3 DNA sequence: TGTGCCAGCAGCCTTAGCTCCTACAATGAGCAGTTCTTC. As protein: CASSLSSYNEQFF. Full variable domain (remainder filled in from reference TRBV7-8 and TRBJ2-1): GAGVSQSPRYKVAKRGQDVALRCDPISGHVSLFWYQQALGQGPEFLTYFQNEAQLDKSGLPSDRFFAERPEGSVSTLKIQRTQQEDSAVYLCASSLSSYNEQFFGPGTRLTVL.

The chain combines TRBV15 with TRBJ1-5; D uncertain. This CDR3 has 13 residues. Germline lookup yields CDR1 LNHNV and CDR2 YYDKDF (reference sequence). With 4 bases removed from V and 1 base from J, the gap between germline ends came to 5 bases. The CDR3 loop is CATSITSNQPQHF. The CDR3 coding sequence is TGTGCCACCAGCATTACGAGCAATCAGCCCCAGCATTTT.

This clone was seen a few times. The chain couples TRBV2 to TRBJ2-5; D may be TRBD2 (5 bases). V lost 5 bases and J lost 3, with 13 bases in between. Per the germline V gene, CDR1 is SNHLY and CDR2 is FYNNEI. CDR3 length: 14 amino acids. This CDR3 reads CASSRTLQKETQYF. CDR3 bases: TGTGCCAGCAGTCGGACTCTGCAAAAAGAGACCCAGTACTTC.

Judged by abundance, this clone is medium-sized. This chain uses TRBV6-5 with TRBJ1-5; 12 bases fit TRBD1. This CDR3 spans 14 amino acids. J was trimmed by 6 bases and V by 5 bases; bases with no gene match: 2. In germline, CDR1 is MNHEY, CDR2 SVGAGI. The CDR3 bases are TGTGCCAGCAGTCCGGGACAGGGGGCTCAGCCCCAGCATTTT. The encoded protein is CASSPGQGAQPQHF.